One sample yielded the 6 T cell receptor beta chains listed below, sequenced in a study of Graves' ophthalmopathy and Graves' hyperthyroidism. Amplification targeted the TCR beta CDR3 regions, with RNA transcripts as the source material. Investigators did first-round RT-PCR with HTBI primers, then second-round multiplex PCR. TCRdb used MiXCR to reprocess the multiplex PCR reads, holding one entry per CDR3 protein. The table lists 400,000 to 500,000 distinct CDR3 sequences, approximately 21% of them singletons. The source material was peripheral blood. These receptors were collected from a woman between 18 and 30 years old with stable Graves' hyperthyroidism.

The chain employs TRBV18 and TRBJ1-5; tentatively, D is TRBD1 (6 bases). The CDR3 sequence is 14 residues long. The germline CDR1 and CDR2 sequences are KGHSH and LQKENI. The V end was cut by 5 bases, the J end by 5 bases, with 13 bases between. CDR3 amino acids: CASSGTGTHQPQHF. The CDR3 DNA is TGTGCCAGCTCAGGTACAGGGACACATCAGCCCCAGCATTTT.

This clonotype appeared many times. Without the conserved terminal phenylalanine or tryptophan, this CDR3 likely stems from a read error. The chain employs TRBV6-5 and TRBJ2-7, with TRBD2 matching over 9 bases. Germline V gene lookup returns CDR1 MNHEY and CDR2 SVGAGI. The V segment lost 5 bases and the J segment 3 bases; nucleotides outside the gene matches: 8. The CDR3 sequence is 15 residues long. The CDR3 DNA sequence: TGTGCCAGCAGTACACCGGGACTAGCAATCTACGAGCAGTACTCC. This sequence encodes CASSTPGLAIYEQYS.

J is TRBJ2-5 and V is TRBV5-4; weak D call: TRBD2 (5 bases). Trimming took off 0 bases at V and 2 bases at J, with 11 bases between the two ends. Germline CDR1 SGHNT, CDR2 YYREEE (reference sequence). This CDR3 region has 15 residues. The DNA of the CDR3 is TGTGCCAGCAGCTTGGTAGGACTGTCACAAGAGACCCAGTACTTC. Its translation is CASSLVGLSQETQYF.

In its sample, this clonotype was seen many times. The chain uses TRBV20-1 and TRBJ1-3; 9 positions match TRBD1. The germline gives CDR1 DFQATT, CDR2 SNEGSKA (reference sequence). The CDR3 totals 14 residues. The CDR3 sequence: CGGNRGLSGNTIYF. The DNA for the CDR3 is TGCGGCGGAAACAGGGGGCTGTCCGGAAACACCATATATTTT.

This clonotype was recorded at least ten times. V is TRBV7-2 and J is TRBJ2-2; a weak D match, TRBD1 (6 bases). Between the trimmed V and J ends, which lost 5 bases and 2 bases, there was a span of 12 bases. The CDR3 runs to 15 residues. The germline V gene encodes CDR1 SGHTA and CDR2 FQGNSA. CDR3 residues: CASSPRQENTGELFF. The CDR3 nucleotides read TGTGCCAGCAGCCCGCGACAGGAAAACACCGGGGAGCTGTTTTTT.

Points on this clonotype: A clone one base away is much larger, so this may be a read error. The chain couples TRBV2 to TRBJ1-6; no clear D gene. The CDR3 has 14 residues. Germline lookup yields CDR1 SNHLY and CDR2 FYNNEI. Here the CDR3 reads CASSEAGSNSALHF. The DNA of the CDR3 is TGTGCCAGCAGTGAAGCGGGCTCGAATTCAGCCCTCCACTTT.